This is a list of T cell receptor beta chains from one sample in a study of beta chain features in type 1 diabetes. Assay used: immunoSEQ multiplex PCR; TCRdb lists only in-frame clones, some missing. Found here are under 300,000 clones, 24% of them singletons; the top ten hold 0.012%. The sample was naive CD4+ T cells from blood. All receptors derive from a woman in her twenties or thirties with type 1 diabetes. Both conserved end residues are part of each CDR3. A D gene is named only where the DNA matches it firmly. Clone sizes are given selectively: once, few, many, or a class where the clone is expanded.

clone size	D gene	V gene	J gene	CDR3 length	CDR3 protein	CDR3 DNA
-	TRBD2	TRBV7-8	TRBJ2-1	17	CASSSRPGLGEYNEQFF	TGTGCCAGCAGCTCCCGACCGGGACTAGGTGAATACAATGAGCAGTTCTTC
-	TRBD2	TRBV19	TRBJ2-7	14	CASSFVAGTYEQYF	TGTGCCAGTAGTTTCGTAGCGGGAACCTACGAGCAGTACTTC
-	-	TRBV15	TRBJ1-4	15	CATSPRVFTNEKLFF	TGTGCCACCAGCCCCAGGGTTTTCACTAATGAAAAACTGTTTTTT
few	-	TRBV5-1	TRBJ2-7	14	CASSSIDRTYEQYF	TGCGCCAGCAGCTCGATAGACAGAACCTACGAGCAGTACTTC
few	-	TRBV13	TRBJ2-5	15	CASSPGWGAQETQYF	TGTGCCAGCAGCCCTGGATGGGGCGCCCAAGAGACCCAGTACTTC
few	-	TRBV29-1	TRBJ2-1	15	CSVERRDGPYNEQFF	TGCAGCGTTGAAAGGAGGGACGGACCCTACAATGAGCAGTTCTTC
once	TRBD2	TRBV15	TRBJ2-7	19	CATSSASGTSPTRVSEQYF	TGTGCCACCAGCTCAGCGTCCGGGACTAGCCCAACGAGAGTCTCCGAGCAGTACTTC
-	-	TRBV7-3	TRBJ2-3	13	CASSLSGVDTQYF	TGTGCCAGCAGCTTAAGCGGGGTGGATACGCAGTATTTT
-	-	TRBV7-2	TRBJ2-7	14	CASITSIHHYEQYF	TGTGCCAGCATAACTAGCATCCACCACTACGAGCAGTACTTC
-	TRBD2	TRBV30	TRBJ2-7	13	CAWSGLVTHEQYF	TGTGCCTGGAGCGGACTAGTAACCCACGAGCAGTACTTC
-	TRBD2	TRBV5-1	TRBJ2-3	16	CASSLGLAGSPDTQYF	TGCGCCAGCAGCTTGGGACTAGCGGGATCGCCAGATACGCAGTATTTT
-	-	TRBV21-1	TRBJ2-3	15	CASSKGPGVCYTQYF	TGTGCCAGCAGCAAAGGACCGGGAGTCTGCTATACGCAGTATTTT